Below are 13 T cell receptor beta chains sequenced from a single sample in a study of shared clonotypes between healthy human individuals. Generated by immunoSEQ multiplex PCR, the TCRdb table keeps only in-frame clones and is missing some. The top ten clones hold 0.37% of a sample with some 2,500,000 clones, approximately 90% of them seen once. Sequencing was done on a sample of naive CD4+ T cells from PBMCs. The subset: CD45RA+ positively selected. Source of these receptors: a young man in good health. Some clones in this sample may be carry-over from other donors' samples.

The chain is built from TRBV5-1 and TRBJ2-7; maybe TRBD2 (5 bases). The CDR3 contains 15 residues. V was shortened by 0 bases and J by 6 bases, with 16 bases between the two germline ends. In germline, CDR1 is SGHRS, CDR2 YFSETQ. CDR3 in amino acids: CASSLGATRGLEQYF. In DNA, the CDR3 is TGCGCCAGCAGCTTGGGGGCTACCCGCGGACTCGAGCAGTACTTC.

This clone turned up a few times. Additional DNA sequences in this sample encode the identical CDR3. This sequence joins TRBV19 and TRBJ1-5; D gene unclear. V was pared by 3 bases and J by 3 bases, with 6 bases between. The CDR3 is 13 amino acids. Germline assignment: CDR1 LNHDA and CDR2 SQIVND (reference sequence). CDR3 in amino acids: CASSMGTNQPQHF. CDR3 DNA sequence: TGTGCCAGTAGTATGGGCACCAATCAGCCCCAGCATTTT.

CDR3 nucleotides: TGTGCCAGCAGCCGCCTTCGGTCTCAAGAGACCCAGTACTTC. Its protein is CASSRLRSQETQYF. This chain links TRBV7-2 with TRBJ2-5; D is unresolved. The length of the CDR3 is 14 residues. Trimming pared 5 bases from V and 2 bases from J, leaving 12 bases between. Germline assignment: CDR1 SGHTA and CDR2 FQGNSA.

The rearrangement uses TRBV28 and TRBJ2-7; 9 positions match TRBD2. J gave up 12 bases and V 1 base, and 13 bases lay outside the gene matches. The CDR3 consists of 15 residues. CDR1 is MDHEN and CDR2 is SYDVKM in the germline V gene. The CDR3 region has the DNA TGTGCCAGCAGTTTATACCCCTCTGGGACTAGCCGGCGGTACTTC. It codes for CASSLYPSGTSRRYF.

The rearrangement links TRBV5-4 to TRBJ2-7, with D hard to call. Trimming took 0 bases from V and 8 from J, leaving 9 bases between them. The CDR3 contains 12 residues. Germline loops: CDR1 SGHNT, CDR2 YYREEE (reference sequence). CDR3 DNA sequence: TGTGCCAGCAGCTTGGAGGCTAGGCAGCAGTACTTC. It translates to CASSLEARQQYF.

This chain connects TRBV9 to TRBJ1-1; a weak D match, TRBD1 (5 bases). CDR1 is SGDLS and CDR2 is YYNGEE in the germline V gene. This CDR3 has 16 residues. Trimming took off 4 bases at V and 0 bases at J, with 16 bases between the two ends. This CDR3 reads CASSPRGDHMNTEAFF. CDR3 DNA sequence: TGTGCCAGCAGCCCGCGGGGGGACCACATGAACACTGAAGCTTTCTTT.

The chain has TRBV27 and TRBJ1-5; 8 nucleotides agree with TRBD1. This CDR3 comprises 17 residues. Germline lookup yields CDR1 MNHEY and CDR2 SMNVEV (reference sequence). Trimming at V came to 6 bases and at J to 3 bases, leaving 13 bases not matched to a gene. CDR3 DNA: TGTGCCAGCAGCCAATATGCCGGGACAGGAGTCAATCAGCCCCAGCATTTT. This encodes CASSQYAGTGVNQPQHF.

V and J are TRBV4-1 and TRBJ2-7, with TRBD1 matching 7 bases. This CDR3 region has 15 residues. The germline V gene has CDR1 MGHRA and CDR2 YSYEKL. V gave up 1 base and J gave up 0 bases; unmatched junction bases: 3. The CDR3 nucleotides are TGCGCCAGCAGCCAAGGGACAGGACCCTCCTACGAGCAGTACTTC. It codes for CASSQGTGPSYEQYF.

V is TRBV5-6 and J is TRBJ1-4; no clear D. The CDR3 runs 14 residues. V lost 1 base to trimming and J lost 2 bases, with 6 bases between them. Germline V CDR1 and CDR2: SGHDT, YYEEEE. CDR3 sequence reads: CASSLSGTNEKLFF. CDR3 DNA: TGTGCCAGCAGCTTGTCTGGGACTAATGAAAAACTGTTTTTT.

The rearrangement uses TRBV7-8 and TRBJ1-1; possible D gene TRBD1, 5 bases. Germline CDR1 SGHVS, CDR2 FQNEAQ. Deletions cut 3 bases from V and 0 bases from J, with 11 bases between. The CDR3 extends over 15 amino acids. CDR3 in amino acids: CASSFRVYMNTEAFF. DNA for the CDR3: TGTGCCAGCAGCTTCAGGGTTTACATGAACACTGAAGCTTTCTTT.

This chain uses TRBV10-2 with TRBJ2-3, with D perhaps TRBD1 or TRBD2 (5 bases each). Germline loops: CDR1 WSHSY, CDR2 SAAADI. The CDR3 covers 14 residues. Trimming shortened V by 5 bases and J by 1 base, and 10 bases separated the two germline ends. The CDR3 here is CASSSQGRTDTQYF. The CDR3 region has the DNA TGCGCCAGCAGTTCCCAGGGACGCACAGATACGCAGTATTTT.

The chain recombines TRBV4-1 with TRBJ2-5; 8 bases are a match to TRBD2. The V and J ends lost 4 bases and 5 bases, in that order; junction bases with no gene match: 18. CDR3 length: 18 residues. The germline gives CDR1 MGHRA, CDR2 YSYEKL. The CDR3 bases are TGCGCCAGCAGCCCACAAGGCCCGCGGGGGGCAGGGAGGGAGACCCAGTACTTC. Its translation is CASSPQGPRGAGRETQYF.

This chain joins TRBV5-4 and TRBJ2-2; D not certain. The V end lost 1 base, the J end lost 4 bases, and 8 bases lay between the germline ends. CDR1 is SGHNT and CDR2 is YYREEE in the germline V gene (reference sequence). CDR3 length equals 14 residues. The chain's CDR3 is CASSLQWTTGELFF. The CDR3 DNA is TGTGCCAGCAGCTTGCAGTGGACCACCGGGGAGCTGTTTTTT.